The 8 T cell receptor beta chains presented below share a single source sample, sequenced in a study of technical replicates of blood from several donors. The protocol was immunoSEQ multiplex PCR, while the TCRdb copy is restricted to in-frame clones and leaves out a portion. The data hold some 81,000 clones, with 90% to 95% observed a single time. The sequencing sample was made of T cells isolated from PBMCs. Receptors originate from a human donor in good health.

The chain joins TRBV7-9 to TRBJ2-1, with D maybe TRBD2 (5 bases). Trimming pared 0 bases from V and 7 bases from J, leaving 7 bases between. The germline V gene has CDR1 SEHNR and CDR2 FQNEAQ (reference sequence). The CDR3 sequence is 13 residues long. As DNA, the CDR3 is TGTGCCAGCAGCTTAGCGCCGGGGAATGAGCAGTTCTTC. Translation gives CASSLAPGNEQFF.

CDR3 protein: CASTSIAGQETQYF. Here the CDR3 DNA reads TGTGCCAGTACTTCGATAGCGGGCCAAGAGACCCAGTACTTC. The chain links TRBV19 to TRBJ2-5; 7 bases align to TRBD2. V trimming: 7 bases; J trimming: 1 base; junction bases outside the gene matches: 6. The V gene's germline CDR1 is LNHDA and CDR2 SQIVND (reference sequence). The length of the CDR3 is 14 residues.

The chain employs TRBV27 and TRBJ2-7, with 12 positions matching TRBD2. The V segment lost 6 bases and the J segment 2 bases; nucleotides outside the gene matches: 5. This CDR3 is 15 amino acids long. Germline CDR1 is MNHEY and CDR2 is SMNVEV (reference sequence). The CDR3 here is CASRSRTSGTYEQYF. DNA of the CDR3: TGTGCCAGCAGGAGCCGGACTAGCGGGACCTACGAGCAGTACTTC.

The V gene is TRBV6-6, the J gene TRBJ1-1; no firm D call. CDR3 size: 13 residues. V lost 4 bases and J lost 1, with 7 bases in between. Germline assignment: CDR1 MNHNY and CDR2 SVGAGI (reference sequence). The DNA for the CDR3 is TGTGCCAGCAGTTTTCCCCAGAACACTGAAGCTTTCTTT. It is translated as CASSFPQNTEAFF.

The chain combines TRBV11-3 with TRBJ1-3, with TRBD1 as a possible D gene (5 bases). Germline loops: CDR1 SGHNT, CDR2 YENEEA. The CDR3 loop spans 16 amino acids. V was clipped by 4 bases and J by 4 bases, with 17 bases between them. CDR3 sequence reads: CASSSRGLGLGNTIYF. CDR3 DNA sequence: TGTGCCAGCAGCTCAAGGGGCCTCGGCCTCGGAAACACCATATATTTT.

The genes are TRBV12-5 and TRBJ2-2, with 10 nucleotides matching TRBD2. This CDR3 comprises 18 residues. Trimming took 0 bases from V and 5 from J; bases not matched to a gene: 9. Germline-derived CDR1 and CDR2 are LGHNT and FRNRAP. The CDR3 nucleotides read TGTGCTAGTGGTTTGGTGTGGGCTAGCGGGGGCCAGACCGGGGAGCTGTTTTTT. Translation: CASGLVWASGGQTGELFF.

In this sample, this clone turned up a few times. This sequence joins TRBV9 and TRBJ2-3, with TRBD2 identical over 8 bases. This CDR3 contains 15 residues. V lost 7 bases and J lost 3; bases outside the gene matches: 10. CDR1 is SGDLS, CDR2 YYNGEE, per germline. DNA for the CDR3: TGTGCCAGCGGGAACGGGGGGGCCGAGACAGATACGCAGTATTTT. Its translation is CASGNGGAETDTQYF.

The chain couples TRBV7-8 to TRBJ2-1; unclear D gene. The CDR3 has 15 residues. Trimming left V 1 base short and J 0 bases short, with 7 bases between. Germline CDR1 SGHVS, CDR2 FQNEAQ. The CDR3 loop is CASSLGATSYNEQFF. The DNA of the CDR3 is TGTGCCAGCAGCTTAGGGGCGACCTCCTACAATGAGCAGTTCTTC.